This is a list of T cell receptor beta chains from one sample in a study of blood T cell repertoires in COVID-19. The repertoire was sequenced with immunoSEQ multiplex PCR; TCRdb's copy has only in-frame clones and lacks some. The data contain approximately 170,000 clones, about 86% of them singletons. Sequences were obtained from PBMCs or T cells enriched from blood (not recorded which). These receptors all come from a woman aged 45-65 years in a cohort exposed to, infected with or recovered from COVID-19 (not recorded which). CDR3s include the opening cysteine and the closing phenylalanine or tryptophan. The order of the fields is V gene, D gene, J gene, clone size, CDR3 DNA, CDR3 protein. D genes are given only for firm matches. Not every row has a clone size; where given, it reads once, few, many or a size class.

V gene: TRBV3-1/TRBV3-2; D gene: TRBD1; J gene: TRBJ2-7; clone size: .; CDR3 DNA: TGTGCCAGCAGCCAACGGGCCAGGGGGGAGCAGTACTTC; CDR3 protein: CASSQRARGEQYF
V gene: TRBV2; D gene: TRBD1; J gene: TRBJ1-5; clone size: .; CDR3 DNA: TGTGCCAGCAGTGCCAGGGGGCGTGATCAGCCCCAGCATTTT; CDR3 protein: CASSARGRDQPQHF
V gene: TRBV29-1; D gene: .; J gene: TRBJ2-1; clone size: .; CDR3 DNA: TGCAGCGTTGATCGCCAGGGCGATGAGCAGTTCTTC; CDR3 protein: CSVDRQGDEQFF
V gene: TRBV7-2; D gene: TRBD1; J gene: TRBJ2-1; clone size: .; CDR3 DNA: TGTGCCAGCAGCCCGGGACAGCATTACAATGAGCAGTTCTTC; CDR3 protein: CASSPGQHYNEQFF
V gene: TRBV6-1; D gene: TRBD1; J gene: TRBJ1-1; clone size: .; CDR3 DNA: TGTGCCAGCAGTGAAGGTGGGATGGGAACAGGGGGCCTGAACACTGAAGCTTTCTTT; CDR3 protein: CASSEGGMGTGGLNTEAFF
V gene: TRBV28; D gene: .; J gene: TRBJ2-2; clone size: .; CDR3 DNA: TGTGCCAGCAGTTTTTTGACGGGAAGGAACACCGGGGAGCTGTTTTTT; CDR3 protein: CASSFLTGRNTGELFF
V gene: TRBV27; D gene: .; J gene: TRBJ1-5; clone size: .; CDR3 DNA: TGTGCCAGCAGTCCGAACAGACAGGCTAATCAGCCCCAGCATTTT; CDR3 protein: CASSPNRQANQPQHF
V gene: TRBV30; D gene: .; J gene: TRBJ2-6; clone size: .; CDR3 DNA: TGTGCCTGGGGGAAGGGGGTAGGCGTCCTGACTTTC; CDR3 protein: CAWGKGVGVLTF
V gene: TRBV28; D gene: TRBD1; J gene: TRBJ1-2; clone size: .; CDR3 DNA: TGTGCCACTTCCCAGGGGGCCCTTACCTATGGCTACACCTTC; CDR3 protein: CATSQGALTYGYTF
V gene: TRBV29-1; D gene: .; J gene: TRBJ1-5; clone size: .; CDR3 DNA: TGCAGCGTTAGAGGATCCCCGACCGGGCCCCAGCATTTT; CDR3 protein: CSVRGSPTGPQHF
V gene: TRBV7-9; D gene: .; J gene: TRBJ1-2; clone size: .; CDR3 DNA: TGTGCCAGCAGCAGAGACAGCTATGGCTACACCTTC; CDR3 protein: CASSRDSYGYTF
V gene: TRBV7-9; D gene: TRBD2; J gene: TRBJ2-3; clone size: few; CDR3 DNA: TGTGCCAGCAGCTTGGGACTAGCGGGGCGCACAGATACGCAGTATTTT; CDR3 protein: CASSLGLAGRTDTQYF
V gene: TRBV6-5; D gene: TRBD1; J gene: TRBJ2-5; clone size: .; CDR3 DNA: TGTGCCAGCAGGATGGACAGGGGGCTGGGAGAGACCCAGTACTTC; CDR3 protein: CASRMDRGLGETQYF
V gene: TRBV5-1; D gene: .; J gene: TRBJ2-7; clone size: .; CDR3 DNA: TGCGCCAGCAGCTCGCAAGGCCCACAGGGAGGGGAGTACTTC; CDR3 protein: CASSSQGPQGGEYF
V gene: TRBV30; D gene: .; J gene: TRBJ2-3; clone size: .; CDR3 DNA: TGTGCCTGGCAGGGTTATCACACAGATACGCAGTATTTT; CDR3 protein: CAWQGYHTDTQYF
V gene: TRBV23-1; D gene: TRBD1; J gene: TRBJ1-1; clone size: .; CDR3 DNA: TGCGCCAGCTTTACGGACAGGGGAGATAGCACTGAAGCTTTCTTT; CDR3 protein: CASFTDRGDSTEAFF
V gene: TRBV19; D gene: .; J gene: TRBJ1-3; clone size: .; CDR3 DNA: TGTGCCAGTAGTATTAGCATAGGGGCCAACTCTGGAAACACCATATATTTT; CDR3 protein: CASSISIGANSGNTIYF
V gene: TRBV13; D gene: .; J gene: TRBJ1-4; clone size: .; CDR3 DNA: TGTGCCAGCAGCTTAGCACAGCTTAATGAAAAACTGTTTTTT; CDR3 protein: CASSLAQLNEKLFF
V gene: TRBV11-1; D gene: .; J gene: TRBJ2-7; clone size: .; CDR3 DNA: TGTGCCAGCAGCCCCGGGACTTTGGGATACGAGCAGTACTTC; CDR3 protein: CASSPGTLGYEQYF
V gene: TRBV28; D gene: TRBD1; J gene: TRBJ2-3; clone size: .; CDR3 DNA: TGTGCCAGCAGTTTACTAGGTCGGTACGGACAGGGGGTTGGCGCGGATACGCAGTATTTT; CDR3 protein: CASSLLGRYGQGVGADTQYF
V gene: TRBV14; D gene: .; J gene: TRBJ1-3; clone size: .; CDR3 DNA: TGTGCCAGCAGCCGAGGAATACAGGGCTCTTACTCTGGAAACACCATATATTTT; CDR3 protein: CASSRGIQGSYSGNTIYF
V gene: TRBV4-3; D gene: TRBD1; J gene: TRBJ2-5; clone size: .; CDR3 DNA: TGCGCCAGCAGCCAAGGGGCAGGGGGCTCAGAGACCCAGTACTTC; CDR3 protein: CASSQGAGGSETQYF
V gene: TRBV7-9; D gene: .; J gene: TRBJ2-2; clone size: .; CDR3 DNA: TGTGCCAGCACCGCCCGGGGAGCCGTCGGCACCGGGGAGCTGTTTTTT; CDR3 protein: CASTARGAVGTGELFF
V gene: TRBV5-5; D gene: TRBD1; J gene: TRBJ1-5; clone size: .; CDR3 DNA: TGTGCCAGCAGCTTGGAGGCAGGGGGCAGGATGGGTCAGCCCCAGCATTTT; CDR3 protein: CASSLEAGGRMGQPQHF
V gene: TRBV7-2; D gene: .; J gene: TRBJ1-1; clone size: .; CDR3 DNA: TGTGCCAGCAGCTTAGGGGCGGGTGAAGCTTTCTTT; CDR3 protein: CASSLGAGEAFF
V gene: TRBV4-1; D gene: TRBD1; J gene: TRBJ2-5; clone size: .; CDR3 DNA: TGCGCCAGCAGCAAAGGGGACAGCCAAGAGACCCAGTACTTC; CDR3 protein: CASSKGDSQETQYF
V gene: TRBV3-1/TRBV3-2; D gene: .; J gene: TRBJ1-1; clone size: .; CDR3 DNA: TGTGCCAGCAGCCTCCCCGACAGGAACACTGAAGCTTTCTTT; CDR3 protein: CASSLPDRNTEAFF
V gene: TRBV28; D gene: TRBD1; J gene: TRBJ1-2; clone size: .; CDR3 DNA: TGTGCCAGCAGTTCGCAGGGGGTTAAGAGTGGCTACACCTTC; CDR3 protein: CASSSQGVKSGYTF
V gene: TRBV18; D gene: .; J gene: TRBJ2-7; clone size: .; CDR3 DNA: TGTGCCAGCTCACCAGGAGGGGCTTCGTCTTACGAGCAGTACTTC; CDR3 protein: CASSPGGASSYEQYF
V gene: TRBV7-9; D gene: .; J gene: TRBJ1-4; clone size: .; CDR3 DNA: TGTGCCAGCACGCAAGGGGCCTTTGAAAAACTGTTTTTT; CDR3 protein: CASTQGAFEKLFF
V gene: TRBV18; D gene: TRBD2; J gene: TRBJ2-7; clone size: .; CDR3 DNA: TGTGCCAGCTCACCACTAGCGGGAGGGCCGTCCTACGAGCAGTACTTC; CDR3 protein: CASSPLAGGPSYEQYF
V gene: TRBV5-1; D gene: .; J gene: TRBJ2-3; clone size: once; CDR3 DNA: TGCGCCAGCAGCCCCGGGGCGCGGGGGCCCCACACAGATACGCAGTATTTT; CDR3 protein: CASSPGARGPHTDTQYF
V gene: TRBV28; D gene: TRBD1; J gene: TRBJ2-3; clone size: .; CDR3 DNA: TGTGCCAGCAGTTTACTGACAGGGGGGACAGATACGCAGTATTTT; CDR3 protein: CASSLLTGGTDTQYF
V gene: TRBV19; D gene: TRBD2; J gene: TRBJ2-1; clone size: .; CDR3 DNA: TGTGCCAGCCTCACTAGCGGGATGCCCAATGAGCAGTTCTTC; CDR3 protein: CASLTSGMPNEQFF
V gene: TRBV5-1; D gene: .; J gene: TRBJ2-3; clone size: .; CDR3 DNA: TGCGCCAGCAGAGGCGGCGGGACTAGCACAGATACGCAGTATTTT; CDR3 protein: CASRGGGTSTDTQYF
V gene: TRBV5-5; D gene: TRBD1; J gene: TRBJ1-3; clone size: .; CDR3 DNA: TGTGCCAGCAGCGTAAGGACAGGGACAGGAAACACCATATATTTT; CDR3 protein: CASSVRTGTGNTIYF
V gene: TRBV28; D gene: .; J gene: TRBJ1-5; clone size: .; CDR3 DNA: TGTGCCAGCAGTTTATTCGGTAGTCGCAATCAGCCCCAGCATTTT; CDR3 protein: CASSLFGSRNQPQHF
V gene: TRBV3-1/TRBV3-2; D gene: .; J gene: TRBJ2-1; clone size: .; CDR3 DNA: TGTGCCAGCAGCCAACCCGGGGGGCGCAGGAATGAGCAGTTCTTC; CDR3 protein: CASSQPGGRRNEQFF
V gene: TRBV27; D gene: .; J gene: TRBJ1-6; clone size: .; CDR3 DNA: TGTGCCAGCCGCCCAGCAGGGGAGAATTCACCCCTCCACTTT; CDR3 protein: CASRPAGENSPLHF
V gene: TRBV4-3; D gene: .; J gene: TRBJ2-7; clone size: .; CDR3 DNA: TGCGCCAGCAGCCAAGATGCCGGGGACATCTACGAGCAGTACTTC; CDR3 protein: CASSQDAGDIYEQYF
V gene: TRBV7-9; D gene: TRBD2; J gene: TRBJ2-7; clone size: .; CDR3 DNA: TGTGCCAGCAGCTTCTCCGGGACTAGCGGGGAACCGATGTACTTC; CDR3 protein: CASSFSGTSGEPMYF
V gene: TRBV6-4; D gene: .; J gene: TRBJ1-5; clone size: .; CDR3 DNA: TGTGCCAGCAGTGACTCTGTAGGGGATGGCAATCAGCCCCAGCATTTT; CDR3 protein: CASSDSVGDGNQPQHF
V gene: TRBV19; D gene: .; J gene: TRBJ1-2; clone size: few; CDR3 DNA: TGTGCCAGTAGTATGGGGCTTAACTATGGCTACACCTTC; CDR3 protein: CASSMGLNYGYTF
V gene: TRBV3-1/TRBV3-2; D gene: .; J gene: TRBJ1-3; clone size: .; CDR3 DNA: TGTGCCAGCAGCCAACAGGGGCTCGGAAACACCATATATTTT; CDR3 protein: CASSQQGLGNTIYF
V gene: TRBV28; D gene: TRBD1; J gene: TRBJ1-1; clone size: few; CDR3 DNA: TGTGCCAGCAGTCTCACAGGGGGCGCCGGCACTGAAGCTTTCTTT; CDR3 protein: CASSLTGGAGTEAFF
V gene: TRBV6-2/TRBV6-3; D gene: .; J gene: TRBJ1-2; clone size: .; CDR3 DNA: TGTGCCAGCAGTTTATCTCTCTACGGCTACACCTTC; CDR3 protein: CASSLSLYGYTF
V gene: TRBV3-1/TRBV3-2; D gene: TRBD1; J gene: TRBJ2-4; clone size: .; CDR3 DNA: TGTGCCAGCAGCCCCATCCCGACAGGGGTCAAAAACATTCAGTACTTC; CDR3 protein: CASSPIPTGVKNIQYF
V gene: TRBV25-1; D gene: .; J gene: TRBJ1-4; clone size: .; CDR3 DNA: TGTGCCAGCATCGCAACTAATGAAAAACTGTTTTTT; CDR3 protein: CASIATNEKLFF
V gene: TRBV2; D gene: .; J gene: TRBJ1-2; clone size: .; CDR3 DNA: TGTGCCAGCAGTGAAATGAGGGCAGGAATTGAGGGCTACACCTTC; CDR3 protein: CASSEMRAGIEGYTF
V gene: TRBV4-3; D gene: .; J gene: TRBJ1-2; clone size: few; CDR3 DNA: TGCGCCAGCAGCCAGGCAATGGGGCTGAGAGGCTACACCTTC; CDR3 protein: CASSQAMGLRGYTF
V gene: TRBV28; D gene: TRBD2; J gene: TRBJ2-5; clone size: .; CDR3 DNA: TGTGCCAGCAGTCACCGAGCGGGGGGGCAGGTTACCCAGTACTTC; CDR3 protein: CASSHRAGGQVTQYF
V gene: TRBV19; D gene: .; J gene: TRBJ2-5; clone size: many; CDR3 DNA: TGTGCCAGTAGTAACTGGGGCCCCCTTCAAGAGACCCAGTACTTC; CDR3 protein: CASSNWGPLQETQYF
V gene: TRBV28; D gene: .; J gene: TRBJ1-5; clone size: .; CDR3 DNA: TGTGCCAGCAGTTCGACAATCCAGGGGAATAATCAGCCCCAGCATTTT; CDR3 protein: CASSSTIQGNNQPQHF
V gene: TRBV5-6; D gene: TRBD1; J gene: TRBJ1-3; clone size: .; CDR3 DNA: TGTGCCAGCAGCCTACCTGGACAGGGGTCTGGAAACACCATATATTTT; CDR3 protein: CASSLPGQGSGNTIYF
V gene: TRBV4-1; D gene: .; J gene: TRBJ1-2; clone size: .; CDR3 DNA: TGCGCCAGCGCCGTCGGAGCTAACTATGGCTACACCTTC; CDR3 protein: CASAVGANYGYTF
V gene: TRBV10-3; D gene: .; J gene: TRBJ2-5; clone size: .; CDR3 DNA: TGTGCCGCCAGAGGTTCAGAGACCCAGTACTTC; CDR3 protein: CAARGSETQYF
V gene: TRBV7-6; D gene: TRBD1; J gene: TRBJ1-4; clone size: .; CDR3 DNA: TGTGCCAGCAGCGACAGGGAAGGAGAAAAACTGTTTTTT; CDR3 protein: CASSDREGEKLFF
V gene: TRBV30; D gene: .; J gene: TRBJ1-3; clone size: .; CDR3 DNA: TGTGCCGCTCGGACAGAGTTATACTCTGGAAACACCATATATTTT; CDR3 protein: CAARTELYSGNTIYF
V gene: TRBV14; D gene: TRBD1; J gene: TRBJ2-7; clone size: .; CDR3 DNA: TGTGCCAGCAGCCCGACAGGGGGCATTGACGAGCAGTACTTC; CDR3 protein: CASSPTGGIDEQYF